The 4 T cell receptor beta chains in this list originate from one sample, sequenced in a study of T-cell reconstitution after alpha-beta-depleted transplantation in children. Unique molecular identifiers were incorporated when the TCRbeta library was constructed. MiXCR, applied by TCRdb to the PCR reads, yields one record per CDR3 protein. The data hold around 400,000 distinct CDR3 sequences, with 9.5% to 13% observed a single time. The starting material was PBMCs from the stem cell graft donor, obtained from the stem cell graft. These TCRs come from a human donor who donated a stem cell graft to a child with acute myeloid leukemia.

This clonotype has a count of ten or more. The rearrangement joins TRBV20-1 to TRBJ2-7, with a weak D call TRBD1 (6 bases). This CDR3 contains 15 residues. Trimming removed 5 bases at V and 2 bases at J, with 19 bases between. CDR1 and CDR2 (germline): DFQATT, SNEGSKA (reference sequence). The CDR3 coding sequence is TGCAGTGCTTGCACAGGGCCCCGTTGTCCCTACGAGCAGTACTTC. It is translated as CSACTGPRCPYEQYF.

This clonotype was counted a few times. V is TRBV6-1 and J is TRBJ2-7, with TRBD2 matching 11 bases. This CDR3 contains 15 residues. V lost 7 bases, J lost 6 bases, and 11 bases stayed unmatched. Looked up from germline, CDR1 is MNHNS and CDR2 is SASEGT. The DNA for the CDR3 is TGTGCCAGCAAGGGGACTAGCGGCCCCCGGGCCGAGCAGTACGTC. Protein product: CASKGTSGPRAEQYV.

This clonotype was found many times. The chain employs TRBV7-2 and TRBJ2-6; D ambiguous. Trimming took 5 bases from V and 0 from J, leaving 8 bases between them. The CDR3 is 15 residues long. Germline V lookup: CDR1 SGHTA, CDR2 FQGNSA. The CDR3 here is CASSQRSSGANVLTF. The CDR3 coding sequence is TGTGCCAGCAGCCAACGCTCCTCTGGGGCCAACGTCCTGACTTTC.

J is TRBJ1-1 and V is TRBV5-1, with 8 bases identical to TRBD1. The ends lost 4 bases at V and 5 bases at J; junction bases unmatched: 13. Germline loops: CDR1 SGHRS, CDR2 YFSETQ. This CDR3 has 16 amino acids. As DNA, the CDR3 is TGCGCCAGCAGCCCCCCTCAGGGGGCGCGAGGAACTGAAGCTTTCTTT. Protein: CASSPPQGARGTEAFF. Complete variable domain (other parts from reference TRBV5-1 and TRBJ1-1): KAGVTQTPRYLIKTRGQQVTLSCSPISGHRSVSWYQQTPGQGLQFLFEYFSETQRNKGNFPGRFSGRQFSNSRSEMNVSTLELGDSALYLCASSPPQGARGTEAFFGQGTRLTVV.